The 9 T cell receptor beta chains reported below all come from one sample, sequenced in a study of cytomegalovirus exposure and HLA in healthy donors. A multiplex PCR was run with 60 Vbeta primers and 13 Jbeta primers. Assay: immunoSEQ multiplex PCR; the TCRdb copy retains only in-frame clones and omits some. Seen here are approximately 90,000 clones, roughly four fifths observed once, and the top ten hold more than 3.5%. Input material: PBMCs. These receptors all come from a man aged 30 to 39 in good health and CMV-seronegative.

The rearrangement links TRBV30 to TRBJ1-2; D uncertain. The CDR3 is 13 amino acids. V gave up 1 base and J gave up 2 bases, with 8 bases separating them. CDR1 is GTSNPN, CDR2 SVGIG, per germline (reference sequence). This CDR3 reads CAWSGEKNYGYTF. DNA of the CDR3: TGTGCCTGGAGTGGGGAGAAGAACTATGGCTACACCTTC.

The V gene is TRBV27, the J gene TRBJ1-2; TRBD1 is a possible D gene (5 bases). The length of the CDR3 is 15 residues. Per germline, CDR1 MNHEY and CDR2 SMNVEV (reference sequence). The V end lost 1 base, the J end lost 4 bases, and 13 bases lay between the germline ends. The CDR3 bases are TGTGCCAGCAGTTTATTGGCCAGGGTTGGCTATGGCTACACCTTC. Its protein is CASSLLARVGYGYTF.

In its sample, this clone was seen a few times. The CDR3 spells CASSLSPTGFYGYTF. The CDR3 region has the DNA TGTGCCAGCTCACTTTCTCCGACAGGATTCTATGGCTACACCTTC. This sequence joins TRBV18 and TRBJ1-2; D might be TRBD1 (6 bases). Germline lookup yields CDR1 KGHSH and CDR2 LQKENI. V was clipped by 4 bases and J by 4 bases, with 16 bases between them. The CDR3 extends over 15 amino acids.

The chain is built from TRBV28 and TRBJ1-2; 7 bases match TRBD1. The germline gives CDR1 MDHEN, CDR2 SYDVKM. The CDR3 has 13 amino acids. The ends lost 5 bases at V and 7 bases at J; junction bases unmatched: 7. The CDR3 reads CASSTEQGPGYTF. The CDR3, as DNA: TGTGCCAGCAGTACCGAACAGGGGCCTGGCTACACCTTC.

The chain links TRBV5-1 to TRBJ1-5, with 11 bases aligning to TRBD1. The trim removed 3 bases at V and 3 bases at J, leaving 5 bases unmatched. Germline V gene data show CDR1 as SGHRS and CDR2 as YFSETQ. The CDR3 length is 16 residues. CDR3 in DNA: TGCGCCAGCAGCTCGGGGACAGGGGGTGTCAATCAGCCCCAGCATTTT. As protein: CASSSGTGGVNQPQHF.

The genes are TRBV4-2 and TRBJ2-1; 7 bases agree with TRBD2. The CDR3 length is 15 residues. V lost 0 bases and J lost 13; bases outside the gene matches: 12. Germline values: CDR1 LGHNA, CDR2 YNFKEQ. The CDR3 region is CASSQDLSTSRSQFF. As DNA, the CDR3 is TGTGCCAGCAGCCAAGATCTCTCGACTAGCCGGTCCCAGTTCTTC.

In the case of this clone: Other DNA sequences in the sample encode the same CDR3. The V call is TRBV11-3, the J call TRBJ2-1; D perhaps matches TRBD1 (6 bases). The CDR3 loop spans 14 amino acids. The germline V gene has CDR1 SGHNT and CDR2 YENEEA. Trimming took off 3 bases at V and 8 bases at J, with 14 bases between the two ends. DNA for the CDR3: TGTGCCAGCAGCTTCACGGGACACAGGCATGAGCAGTTCTTC. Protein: CASSFTGHRHEQFF. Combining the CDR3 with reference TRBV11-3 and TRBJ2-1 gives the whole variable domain EAGVVQSPRYKIIEKKQPVAFWCNPISGHNTLYWYLQNLGQGPELLIRYENEEAVDDSQLPKDRFSAERLKGVDSTLKIQPAELGDSAVYLCASSFTGHRHEQFFGPGTRLTVL.

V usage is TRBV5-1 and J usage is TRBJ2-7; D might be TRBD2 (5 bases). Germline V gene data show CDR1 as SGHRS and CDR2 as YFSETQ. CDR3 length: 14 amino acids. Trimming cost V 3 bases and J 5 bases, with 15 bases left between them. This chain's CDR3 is CASSSWTSENEQYF. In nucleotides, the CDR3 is TGCGCCAGCAGCTCCTGGACTTCTGAGAACGAGCAGTACTTC. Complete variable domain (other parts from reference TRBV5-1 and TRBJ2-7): KAGVTQTPRYLIKTRGQQVTLSCSPISGHRSVSWYQQTPGQGLQFLFEYFSETQRNKGNFPGRFSGRQFSNSRSEMNVSTLELGDSALYLCASSSWTSENEQYFGPGTRLTVT.

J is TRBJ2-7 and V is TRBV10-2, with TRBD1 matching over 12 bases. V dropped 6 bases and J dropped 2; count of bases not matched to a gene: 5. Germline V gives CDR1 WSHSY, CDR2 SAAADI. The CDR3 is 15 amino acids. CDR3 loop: CASRSGTGGAYEQYF. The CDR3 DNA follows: TGCGCCAGCAGGTCCGGGACAGGGGGCGCCTACGAGCAGTACTTC.